These 26 T cell receptor beta chains were sequenced from one sample in a study of cytomegalovirus exposure and HLA in healthy donors. Use of 60 Vbeta and 13 Jbeta primers characterized the PCR. Generated by immunoSEQ multiplex PCR, the TCRdb table keeps only in-frame clones and is missing some. The table has 150,000 to 200,000 clones, around four fifths seen once. Source material: PBMCs. These receptors were collected from a female donor in good health and CMV-seronegative.

V gene TRBV9 combines with J gene TRBJ2-7; D is possibly TRBD1 (6 bases). Trimming pared 2 bases from V and 2 bases from J, leaving 14 bases between. The CDR3 contains 15 residues. Germline loops: CDR1 SGDLS, CDR2 YYNGEE. The CDR3 spells CASSVEAQGPYEQYF. The CDR3 DNA follows: TGTGCCAGCAGCGTGGAGGCCCAGGGGCCCTACGAGCAGTACTTC.

This clone was detected a few times. The chain couples TRBV7-3 to TRBJ2-1; maybe TRBD2 (5 bases). V was clipped by 5 bases and J by 7 bases, with 15 bases between them. The CDR3 length is 14 residues. Germline V lookup: CDR1 SGHTA, CDR2 FQGTGA. CDR3 bases: TGTGCCAGCAGCGCCGGGGTAACCGTTAATGAGCAGTTCTTC. It translates to CASSAGVTVNEQFF.

This clone was detected a few times. V usage is TRBV5-1 and J usage is TRBJ1-5; no reliable D call. V was pared by 2 bases and J by 4 bases, with 10 bases between. The germline V gene encodes CDR1 SGHRS and CDR2 YFSETQ. This CDR3 spans 14 amino acids. The CDR3 here is CASSLIDGNQPQHF. The CDR3 nucleotides read TGCGCCAGCAGCTTAATCGACGGGAATCAGCCCCAGCATTTT.

The chain links TRBV13 to TRBJ1-2; D gene unclear. V was pared by 7 bases and J by 2 bases, with 14 bases between. The length of the CDR3 is 14 residues. Germline CDR1 PRHDT, CDR2 FYEKMQ (reference sequence). The CDR3 DNA follows: TGTGCCAGCATCCCTAAGGCGGCCAACTATGGCTACACCTTC. Protein product: CASIPKAANYGYTF.

This clone appeared once. The V call is TRBV29-1, the J call TRBJ1-3, with D unresolved. Trimming cost V 3 bases and J 4 bases, with 10 bases left between them. The germline V gene has CDR1 SQVTM and CDR2 ANQGSEA. The CDR3 extends over 13 amino acids. CDR3 residues: CSVEGREGNTIYF. The CDR3 DNA reads TGCAGCGTTGAGGGCCGAGAGGGAAACACCATATATTTT.

The chain couples TRBV19 to TRBJ2-4, with 11 bases aligning to TRBD1. Trimming took 5 bases from V and 4 from J; bases not matched to a gene: 1. Per germline, CDR1 LNHDA and CDR2 SQIVND (reference sequence). The CDR3 length is 14 residues. The CDR3 bases are TGTGCCAGTAGTGGGACAGGGGGAAAAAACATTCAGTACTTC. Translated, it gives CASSGTGGKNIQYF.

The rearrangement links TRBV25-1 to TRBJ2-3, with 10 bases aligning to TRBD2. Per the germline V gene, CDR1 is MGHDK and CDR2 is SYGVNS. After removal of 0 bases from V and 0 bases from J, the junction contained 6 bases not matched to a gene. The CDR3 has 18 amino acids. Written as DNA, the CDR3 is TGTGCCAGCAGTGAATATAAGCGGGGGGGGACTAGCACAGATACGCAGTATTTT. This gives the protein CASSEYKRGGTSTDTQYF.

For the CDR3, the DNA is TGTGCCAGCAGCGAACAGGTTTCCTCTGGAAACACCATATATTTT. Amino acids: CASSEQVSSGNTIYF. This chain connects TRBV14 to TRBJ1-3, with D possibly TRBD1 on 5 matching bases. V lost 5 bases to trimming and J lost 0 bases, with 11 bases between them. Germline CDR1 and CDR2: SGHDN and FVKESK. CDR3 length equals 15 residues.

The gene calls are TRBV2 and TRBJ1-1; TRBD1 aligns across 10 bases. Germline lookup yields CDR1 SNHLY and CDR2 FYNNEI. V gave up 6 bases and J gave up 1 base; unmatched junction bases: 11. The CDR3 is 17 amino acids. CDR3 bases: TGTGCCAGCAGCCTGGACAGGGGGATAAAAAAGAACACTGAAGCTTTCTTT. Translation gives CASSLDRGIKKNTEAFF.

The chain couples TRBV10-2 to TRBJ1-5; 7 bases fit TRBD1. V lost 0 bases to trimming and J lost 12 bases; unmatched junction nucleotides: 17. The length of the CDR3 is 17 residues. Germline CDR1 and CDR2: WSHSY and SAAADI. The CDR3 reads CASSESGTGQSRLLQHF. The CDR3 coding sequence is TGCGCCAGCAGTGAGTCGGGGACGGGACAGAGCCGCCTGCTCCAGCATTTT.

The chain carries TRBV30 and TRBJ2-3; 7 positions agree with TRBD1. Germline-derived CDR1 and CDR2 are GTSNPN and SVGIG (reference sequence). This CDR3 has 14 amino acids. The ends lost 2 bases at V and 1 base at J; junction bases unmatched: 3. The CDR3 nucleotides read TGTGCCTGGAGTCCCCAGGGGGGCACAGATACGCAGTATTTT. This gives the protein CAWSPQGGTDTQYF.

The chain employs TRBV7-9 and TRBJ2-5, with 8 bases lining up with TRBD2. The CDR3 is made up of 13 amino acids. Germline values: CDR1 SEHNR, CDR2 FQNEAQ (reference sequence). V gave up 2 bases and J gave up 11 bases; unmatched junction bases: 7. CDR3 loop: CASSLRGGTVQYF. DNA of the CDR3: TGTGCCAGCAGCTTACGGGGGGGGACCGTACAGTACTTC. Looking up the rest from reference TRBV7-9 and TRBJ2-5 gives the full variable domain: DTGVSQNPRHKITKRGQNVTFRCDPISEHNRLYWYRQTLGQGPEFLTYFQNEAQLEKSRLLSDRFSAERPKGSFSTLEIQRTEQGDSAMYLCASSLRGGTVQYFGPGTRLLVL.

This clone was counted a few times. The chain joins TRBV29-1 to TRBJ2-1; D is perhaps TRBD1 (6 bases). The CDR3 has 16 amino acids. V gave up 0 bases and J gave up 2 bases, with 14 bases separating them. Germline values: CDR1 SQVTM, CDR2 ANQGSEA. Here the CDR3 reads CSVEEDRPVPYNEQFF. CDR3 DNA sequence: TGCAGCGTTGAAGAAGACAGGCCAGTACCCTACAATGAGCAGTTCTTC.

The gene calls are TRBV2 and TRBJ2-5; the match to TRBD1 covers 8 bases. This CDR3 has 15 amino acids. V was pared by 6 bases and J by 4 bases, with 10 bases of the junction left unmatched. CDR1 and CDR2 (germline): SNHLY, FYNNEI. The CDR3 protein is CASRPITGGGETQYF. The CDR3 DNA reads as TGTGCCAGCAGGCCCATTACAGGGGGAGGAGAGACCCAGTACTTC.

J is TRBJ2-7 and V is TRBV21-1; TRBD1 is taken as the D call from the table, unchecked against the DNA. TRBV21-1 is flagged as a pseudogene. The CDR3 has 16 residues. CDR3 protein: CASSKMEAGYLYEQYF. Here the CDR3 DNA reads TGTGCCAGCAGCAAAATGGAAGCAGGGTACCTCTACGAGCAGTACTTC.

This sequence joins TRBV6-4 and TRBJ2-3, with D unresolved. The V gene lost 6 bases and the J gene lost 1 base, with 14 bases spanning the gap. Germline V gene data show CDR1 as MRHNA and CDR2 as SNTAGT. This CDR3 contains 15 residues. CDR3 region: CASRPIGGGTDTQYF. DNA of the CDR3: TGTGCCAGCAGACCCATTGGCGGTGGCACAGATACGCAGTATTTT.

This chain uses TRBV5-6 with TRBJ2-1; D gene uncertain. This CDR3 has 14 amino acids. The V and J ends lost 1 base and 9 bases respectively, with 14 bases between them. Germline CDR1 and CDR2: SGHDT and YYEEEE. In DNA form, the CDR3 reads TGTGCCAGCAGCTTGAGTCCCGGGTCTATTGAGCAGTTCTTC. This translates into CASSLSPGSIEQFF.

The chain links TRBV19 to TRBJ2-1, with 9 bases fitting TRBD2. CDR3 size: 14 residues. CDR1 is LNHDA and CDR2 is SQIVND in the germline V gene (reference sequence). Germline trimming cut 3 bases from V and 8 bases from J; bases unmatched to any gene: 5. The CDR3 region is CASSMMAGGYEQFF. CDR3 coding DNA: TGTGCCAGTAGTATGATGGCGGGGGGGTATGAGCAGTTCTTC.

The V call is TRBV5-1, the J call TRBJ1-2, with 9 bases aligning to TRBD1. The germline V gene has CDR1 SGHRS and CDR2 YFSETQ. The CDR3 runs 16 residues. The trim removed 0 bases at V and 5 bases at J, leaving 8 bases unmatched. CDR3 loop: CASSLVGTGPTYGYTF. Written as DNA, the CDR3 is TGCGCCAGCAGCTTGGTTGGGACAGGGCCCACTTATGGCTACACCTTC.

The V gene is TRBV7-9, the J gene TRBJ1-2, with D maybe TRBD1 (6 bases). Germline assignment: CDR1 SEHNR and CDR2 FQNEAQ (reference sequence). The CDR3 has 13 residues. V was trimmed by 5 bases and J by 0 bases, leaving 7 bases between them. CDR3 DNA sequence: TGTGCCAGCAGCAACAGGGCTAACTATGGCTACACCTTC. Residues: CASSNRANYGYTF.

V is TRBV7-2 and J is TRBJ2-3, with D uncertain. The CDR3 runs 10 residues. The germline V gene has CDR1 SGHTA and CDR2 FQGNSA. The V end lost 5 bases, the J end lost 8 bases, and 5 bases lay between the germline ends. CDR3 in amino acids: CASSQSTQYF. CDR3 coding DNA: TGTGCCAGCAGCCAGTCTACGCAGTATTTT.

V is TRBV7-9 and J is TRBJ2-7; a possible D gene is TRBD1 (6 bases). V lost 1 base and J lost 5, with 12 bases in between. The CDR3 has 14 amino acids. CDR1 and CDR2 (germline): SEHNR, FQNEAQ (reference sequence). CDR3 nucleotides: TGTGCCAGCAGCTTAGTACAGGGAAGCAACGAGCAGTACTTC. Translating it yields CASSLVQGSNEQYF. The full variable domain, in which reference TRBV7-9 and TRBJ2-7 provide the parts outside the CDR3, is DTGVSQNPRHKITKRGQNVTFRCDPISEHNRLYWYRQTLGQGPEFLTYFQNEAQLEKSRLLSDRFSAERPKGSFSTLEIQRTEQGDSAMYLCASSLVQGSNEQYFGPGTRLTVT.

The CDR3 sequence is CASSEFARYGYTF. The CDR3 DNA reads as TGTGCCAGCAGTGAGTTTGCGAGGTACGGCTACACCTTC. The chain recombines TRBV6-1 with TRBJ1-2; no clear D gene. Germline V gives CDR1 MNHNS, CDR2 SASEGT. V was cut by 3 bases and J by 8 bases, with 13 bases left in between. This CDR3 contains 13 residues.

The genes are TRBV2 and TRBJ1-2; 7 bases are a match to TRBD1. The CDR3 covers 14 residues. Germline-derived CDR1 and CDR2 are SNHLY and FYNNEI. The V and J ends lost 0 bases and 8 bases, in that order; junction bases with no gene match: 6. The CDR3 region has the DNA TGTGCCAGCAGTGAAGCGCGACAGGGAAACGGCTACACCTTC. Protein product: CASSEARQGNGYTF.

V and J are TRBV5-1 and TRBJ1-1; the D gene is possibly TRBD1 (5 bases). This CDR3 region has 15 residues. Germline assignment: CDR1 SGHRS and CDR2 YFSETQ. The ends were cut back, 1 base at V and 3 bases at J, with 13 bases in the middle. In DNA, the CDR3 is TGCGCCAGCAGCTTGTTCGGGGGGAGCGACACTGAAGCTTTCTTT. Translated, it gives CASSLFGGSDTEAFF. The full variable domain, its missing parts supplied by reference TRBV5-1 and TRBJ1-1, is KAGVTQTPRYLIKTRGQQVTLSCSPISGHRSVSWYQQTPGQGLQFLFEYFSETQRNKGNFPGRFSGRQFSNSRSEMNVSTLELGDSALYLCASSLFGGSDTEAFFGQGTRLTVV.

V and J are TRBV14 and TRBJ1-1; 8 bases are shared with TRBD1. The CDR3 contains 14 residues. J gave up 7 bases and V 0 bases, and 4 bases lay outside the gene matches. Looked up from germline, CDR1 is SGHDN and CDR2 is FVKESK. The CDR3 nucleotides read TGTGCCAGCAGCCAAGATTACAGGGGGAGTGAAGCTTTCTTT. It translates to CASSQDYRGSEAFF.